Presented here are 27 T cell receptor beta chains from one specimen sequenced in a study of blood T cells in healthy people across ages. It was with a sample-barcoded 5' primer and a J-beta primer mix that a second PCR of roughly 7 to 12 cycles was run. TCRdb itself ran the 5' RACE reads through MiXCR, one entry per CDR3 protein. Of around 850,000 distinct CDR3 sequences in the sample, 30% to 45% were seen once. The specimen sequenced was blood. The source of these receptors is a man younger than 35 in good health.

This chain uses TRBV27 with TRBJ2-3, with 8 bases aligning to TRBD1. The germline V gene encodes CDR1 MNHEY and CDR2 SMNVEV (reference sequence). Trimming removed 4 bases from V and 2 bases from J; junction bases left unmatched: 5. The CDR3 runs 15 residues. The CDR3 region is CASSSWTGPTDTQYF. The CDR3 DNA sequence: TGTGCCAGCAGTTCCTGGACAGGGCCCACAGATACGCAGTATTTT.

The chain combines TRBV20-1 with TRBJ2-1; 10 bases match TRBD1. Per the germline V gene, CDR1 is DFQATT and CDR2 is SNEGSKA (reference sequence). The CDR3 spans 21 residues. The ends lost 5 bases at V and 0 bases at J; junction bases unmatched: 22. The CDR3 sequence is CSAVYLITGTGDTSSYNEQFF. The CDR3 DNA reads as TGCAGTGCTGTCTATTTGATTACCGGGACAGGGGATACTAGCTCCTACAATGAGCAGTTCTTC.

The chain uses TRBV11-1 and TRBJ2-7; 8 bases match TRBD2. The germline V gene encodes CDR1 SGHAT and CDR2 FQDESV (reference sequence). CDR3 length equals 15 residues. V shed 2 bases, J shed 2 bases, and the junction held 5 bases outside the gene matches. DNA of the CDR3: TGTGCCAGCAGCTTACTTAGCGGGGCCCCCTACGAGCAGTACTTC. It yields the protein CASSLLSGAPYEQYF.

The V call is TRBV10-3, the J call TRBJ2-1; TRBD1 is a possible D gene (5 bases). Germline V gene lookup returns CDR1 ENHRY and CDR2 SYGVKD. V lost 4 bases and J lost 13, with 20 bases in between. There are 14 residues in the CDR3. CDR3 sequence: CAISADTNQETQFF. CDR3 coding DNA: TGTGCCATCAGTGCGGACACAAACCAAGAGACCCAGTTCTTC.

The chain employs TRBV4-2 and TRBJ2-1, with TRBD2 identical over 11 bases. V gave up 4 bases and J gave up 8 bases; unmatched junction bases: 10. Germline values: CDR1 LGHNA, CDR2 YNFKEQ. The CDR3 has 16 amino acids. The DNA for the CDR3 is TGTGCCAGCAGCCGAAGCTACGGGACTAGCGGCGATGAGCAGTTCTTC. Translating it yields CASSRSYGTSGDEQFF.

Notes on this clonotype: Mismatch with germline at one junction end may stem from a read error. The chain joins TRBV30 to TRBJ2-1, with 10 bases aligning to TRBD2. Germline V CDR1 and CDR2: GTSNPN, SVGIG (reference sequence). There are 19 residues in the CDR3. The CDR3 region has the DNA TGTGCCTGGTACGGTCGGGTTAGCGGGGGGCCAAGCTCCTACAGTGAGCAGTTCTTC. The encoded protein is CAWYGRVSGGPSSYSEQFF.

This chain connects TRBV20-1 to TRBJ2-1, with 9 positions matching TRBD1. V lost 5 bases and J lost 2; bases outside the gene matches: 4. Germline CDR1 reads DFQATT; CDR2 reads SNEGSKA (reference sequence). The CDR3 spans 14 residues. In nucleotides, the CDR3 is TGCAGTGCTGCACGGACAGGGGCCTACAATGAGCAGTTCTTC. It specifies CSAARTGAYNEQFF.

The V and J genes are TRBV20-1 and TRBJ2-7; maybe TRBD2 (6 bases). The germline V gene has CDR1 DFQATT and CDR2 SNEGSKA (reference sequence). Trimming stripped 6 bases from V and 2 bases from J, with 11 bases between. The CDR3 is 12 amino acids. As DNA, the CDR3 is TGCAGTGCCCCGGACTACACCTACGAGCAGTACTTC. This encodes CSAPDYTYEQYF.

The rearrangement links TRBV15 to TRBJ2-3; a weak D match, TRBD2 (5 bases). The CDR3 covers 15 residues. Germline V gives CDR1 LNHNV, CDR2 YYDKDF (reference sequence). Trimming removed 5 bases from V and 4 bases from J, with 16 bases in between. The CDR3 sequence: CATSGGLRTADTQYF. CDR3 nucleotides: TGTGCCACCAGCGGAGGCCTCCGAACGGCAGATACGCAGTATTTT.

The chain has TRBV7-6 and TRBJ2-3; 8 bases line up with TRBD2. The CDR3 has 15 amino acids. Per germline, CDR1 SGHVS and CDR2 FNYEAQ. V dropped 7 bases and J dropped 5; count of bases not matched to a gene: 11. As DNA, the CDR3 is TGTGCCAGCACCGTAGTCGGGGGGGGGCAAGATACGCAGTATTTT. It specifies CASTVVGGGQDTQYF.

This clonotype was seen more than once but under ten times. This chain connects TRBV27 to TRBJ1-5, with D perhaps matching TRBD1 (6 bases). Trimming stripped 5 bases from V and 2 bases from J, with 19 bases between. The CDR3 is 17 residues long. Germline V CDR1 and CDR2: MNHEY, SMNVEV (reference sequence). The CDR3 loop reads CASSPHRRGGGNQPQHF. In nucleotides, the CDR3 is TGTGCCAGCAGTCCCCACCGCAGGGGAGGGGGCAATCAGCCCCAGCATTTT.

This clonotype has only a few counts. The chain recombines TRBV7-8 with TRBJ2-7, with 10 nucleotides matching TRBD1. Germline trimming cut 6 bases from V and 5 bases from J; bases unmatched to any gene: 4. Germline loops: CDR1 SGHVS, CDR2 FQNEAQ. This CDR3 has 13 amino acids. CDR3: CASRTGGLDEQYF. CDR3 coding DNA: TGTGCCAGCAGGACAGGGGGCTTAGACGAGCAGTACTTC. The full variable domain, with the rest looked up from reference TRBV7-8 and TRBJ2-7, is GAGVSQSPRYKVAKRGQDVALRCDPISGHVSLFWYQQALGQGPEFLTYFQNEAQLDKSGLPSDRFFAERPEGSVSTLKIQRTQQEDSAVYLCASRTGGLDEQYFGPGTRLTVT.

At least ten counts were recorded for this clonotype. The chain has TRBV6-1 and TRBJ2-7; 8 nucleotides line up with TRBD1. The V and J ends lost 1 base and 0 bases, in that order; junction bases with no gene match: 2. There are 15 residues in the CDR3. CDR1 and CDR2 (germline): MNHNS, SASEGT. CDR3 residues: CASSEEGTGSYEQYF. The CDR3 region has the DNA TGTGCCAGCAGTGAAGAGGGGACAGGCTCCTACGAGCAGTACTTC.

The gene calls are TRBV2 and TRBJ2-1, with TRBD2 matching over 8 bases. The germline CDR1 and CDR2 sequences are SNHLY and FYNNEI. This CDR3 region has 14 residues. The junction had 6 bases not matched to a gene; V was cut back by 7 bases and J by 4 bases. CDR3 sequence reads: CASIRTSTYNEQFF. In nucleotides, the CDR3 is TGTGCCAGCATCCGGACTAGCACATACAATGAGCAGTTCTTC.

This clonotype occurred a few times. The CDR3 sequence is CASSRALRASNEQYF. As DNA, the CDR3 is TGCGCCAGCAGCCGGGCACTTAGGGCTTCCAATGAGCAGTACTTC. The chain is built from TRBV4-3 and TRBJ2-1; unclear D gene. The J call may be incorrect, as the DNA end agrees better with TRBJ2-7. CDR3 length: 15 amino acids. The V gene's germline CDR1 is LGHNA and CDR2 YSLEER.

The chain carries TRBV2 and TRBJ2-1; 9 bases are a match to TRBD2. Germline V gene lookup returns CDR1 SNHLY and CDR2 FYNNEI. The CDR3 covers 15 residues. V lost 6 bases, J lost 9 bases, and 12 bases stayed unmatched. CDR3 residues: CASSQRGAQLLEQFF. CDR3 DNA: TGTGCCAGCAGCCAGCGGGGGGCCCAACTTCTTGAGCAGTTCTTC.

This clonotype occurred a few times. V usage is TRBV12-3 or TRBV12-4 and J usage is TRBJ1-1; 7 bases align to TRBD1. The V segment lost 6 bases and the J segment 1 base; nucleotides outside the gene matches: 5. CDR3 length equals 14 residues. For the CDR3, the DNA is TGTGCCAGCAGGCCAGGGGGTTGGAACACTGAAGCTTTCTTT. Translated, it gives CASRPGGWNTEAFF.

There are a few counts of this clonotype. V is TRBV2 and J is TRBJ2-7; a weak D match, TRBD1 (6 bases). The CDR3 has 11 residues. Between the trimmed V and J ends, which lost 1 base and 12 bases, there was a span of 10 bases. The germline V gene encodes CDR1 SNHLY and CDR2 FYNNEI. For the CDR3, the DNA is TGTGCCAGCAGTGAAGGGACAGTCCCGTACTTC. It codes for CASSEGTVPYF. The entire variable domain, with the rest obtained from reference TRBV2 and TRBJ2-7, is as follows: EPEVTQTPSHQVTQMGQEVILRCVPISNHLYFYWYRQILGQKVEFLVSFYNNEISEKSEIFDDQFSVERPDGSNFTLKIRSTKLEDSAMYFCASSEGTVPYFGPGTRLTVT.

V gene TRBV6-1 combines with J gene TRBJ2-1; 9 bases match TRBD2. The V gene's germline CDR1 is MNHNS and CDR2 SASEGT. This CDR3 has 16 amino acids. V lost 8 bases, J lost 2 bases, and 10 bases stayed unmatched. In nucleotides, the CDR3 is TGTGCCAGCCCCGGGGATAGCGGGGGTACCTACAATGAGCAGTTCTTC. As protein: CASPGDSGGTYNEQFF.

In regard to this clonotype: One junction end does not reproduce the germline sequence, and a read error may be involved. The rearrangement joins TRBV30 to TRBJ1-2; D gene unclear. This CDR3 contains 11 residues. Germline V CDR1 and CDR2: GTSNPN, SVGIG (reference sequence). The CDR3, as DNA: TGTGCCGGGAGCGGGATCTATGGCTACACCTTC. Encoded protein: CAGSGIYGYTF.

The V gene is TRBV12-3 or TRBV12-4, the J gene TRBJ2-3; TRBD2 agrees at 8 bases. The trim removed 1 base at V and 2 bases at J, leaving 14 bases unmatched. The CDR3 is 19 amino acids. The CDR3 bases are TGTGCCAGCAGTTTAGTTCGGCGGGGGGCCCTCGTGGACACAGATACGCAGTATTTT. Protein: CASSLVRRGALVDTDTQYF.

The genes are TRBV10-3 and TRBJ2-3; weak D call: TRBD1 (6 bases). V was shortened by 11 bases and J by 0 bases, with 9 bases between the two germline ends. Germline V gene lookup returns CDR1 ENHRY and CDR2 SYGVKD. The CDR3 runs 12 residues. Written as DNA, the CDR3 is TGTGCCGTCACAGGGAGCACAGATACGCAGTATTTT. This translates into CAVTGSTDTQYF.

This clonotype was counted only a few times. The V gene is TRBV7-9, the J gene TRBJ1-2, with TRBD1 matching over 8 bases. The germline V gene encodes CDR1 SEHNR and CDR2 FQNEAQ (reference sequence). Germline trimming cut 5 bases from V and 0 bases from J; bases unmatched to any gene: 8. The CDR3 is 16 amino acids. As DNA, the CDR3 is TGTGCCAGCAGCCCCTGGGGGGACAGGCCTAACTATGGCTACACCTTC. This codes for CASSPWGDRPNYGYTF. Supplemented by reference TRBV7-9 and TRBJ1-2, the full variable domain reads DTGVSQNPRHKITKRGQNVTFRCDPISEHNRLYWYRQTLGQGPEFLTYFQNEAQLEKSRLLSDRFSAERPKGSFSTLEIQRTEQGDSAMYLCASSPWGDRPNYGYTFGSGTRLTVV.

The gene calls are TRBV12-3 or TRBV12-4 and TRBJ1-2, with D perhaps matching TRBD1 (5 bases). V lost 1 base and J lost 6, with 15 bases in between. This CDR3 contains 15 residues. DNA for the CDR3: TGTGCCAGCAGTTTAGACCCTCTGGGCAGGGATGGCTACACCTTC. Translated, it gives CASSLDPLGRDGYTF.

This rearrangement joins TRBV20-1 to TRBJ1-2, with D possibly TRBD1 on 6 matching bases. CDR1 is DFQATT and CDR2 is SNEGSKA in the germline V gene (reference sequence). This CDR3 region has 15 residues. V was pared by 6 bases and J by 5 bases, with 22 bases between. The CDR3 spells CSAIIFGGLGYGYTF. DNA for the CDR3: TGCAGTGCCATTATATTTGGGGGGCTTGGGTATGGCTACACCTTC.

The chain has TRBV27 and TRBJ1-2; maybe TRBD1 (5 bases). The CDR3 spans 17 residues. Trimming removed 1 base at V and 1 base at J, with 16 bases between. Germline lookup yields CDR1 MNHEY and CDR2 SMNVEV (reference sequence). The DNA of the CDR3 is TGTGCCAGCAGTTTATTGGGTGGCAGGGAAATTAACTATGGCTACACCTTC. This gives the protein CASSLLGGREINYGYTF.

This sequence joins TRBV4-2 and TRBJ1-1; TRBD1 is a possible D gene (5 bases). V gave up 0 bases and J gave up 4 bases, with 15 bases separating them. The CDR3 sequence is 16 residues long. Germline CDR1 and CDR2: LGHNA and YNFKEQ. The CDR3 nucleotides read TGTGCCAGCAGCCAAGAGGCAGGGAGGTCGTTCACTGAAGCTTTCTTT. Translation gives CASSQEAGRSFTEAFF.